This TCR beta chain was recovered during a study of graft-versus-host responses after intestinal transplantation. Overall study results and limits: Across patients carrying graft-donor T cell macrochimerism, allografts held high graft-versus-host to host-versus-graft clonal ratios.

Germline V gene lookup returns CDR1 SGHTA and CDR2 FQGNSA. This CDR3 contains 15 residues. The V segment lost 1 base and the J segment 6 bases; nucleotides outside the gene matches: 7. About this clone itself: The antigen remains undetermined.

The table came from immunoSEQ multiplex PCR; TCRdb's copy has only in-frame clones and leaves some out. The table shows 75,000 to 100,000 clones, with 83% occurring only once. The source of this sequence is a human donor who received an intestinal transplant. V is TRBV7-2 and J is TRBJ2-3; 7 bases map to TRBD2. This specimen consisted of unstimulated CD8+ T cells sorted from spleen or lymph node cells, obtained before intestinal transplant. CDR3 residues: CASSLGGGSRDTQYF. CDR3 bases: TGTGCCAGCAGCTTAGGGGGCGGGAGTAGGGATACGCAGTATTTT.